This T cell receptor beta chain was recorded in a study of T cell responses to AZD1222 COVID-19 vaccine. Findings of the study overall: Clonal diversity may have been underestimated, and the donors were mostly white British, with more females than males.

Assay used: immunoSEQ multiplex PCR; TCRdb lists only in-frame clones, some missing. The profile covers about 100,000 clones, with more than 85% appearing a single time and 8% to 9.5% taken by the ten largest. The CDR3 runs 13 residues. Trimming shortened V by 6 bases and J by 2 bases, and 9 bases separated the two germline ends. Per germline, CDR1 SGHDT and CDR2 YYEEEE. With respect to this clone: Its antigen is not identified.

The sample was peripheral blood, taken 28 days after the second AZD1222 dose. The source of this sequence is an adult who received the AZD1222 COVID-19 vaccine. The chain combines TRBV5-6 with TRBJ1-5, with D uncertain. The CDR3 protein is CASTLRGNQPQHF. In DNA, the CDR3 is TGTGCCAGCACTTTGCGTGGCAATCAGCCCCAGCATTTT.